This T cell receptor beta chain was sequenced in a study of response to subunit inactivated influenza vaccine. Study-wide findings and caveats: It was suggested by the authors that few new T cells are recruited by each seasonal influenza vaccination.

This CDR3 spans 13 amino acids. Between the trimmed V and J ends, which lost 3 bases and 4 bases, there was a span of 6 bases. To note about this clonotype: What it binds is not known.

MiXCR was run by TCRdb on the RT-PCR reads, yielding one entry per CDR3 protein. This repertoire shows about 540,000 distinct CDR3 sequences, 14% found once; its top ten account for over 8.5%. The chain joins TRBV12-3 or TRBV12-4 to TRBJ2-2; D gene uncertain. The sequence was obtained from a man in his fifties who received an inactivated influenza vaccine. The input for sequencing was PBMCs from blood, taken about 13 days after vaccination. Here the CDR3 reads CASSFRLTGELFF. CDR3 sequence (DNA): TGTGCCAGCAGTTTCCGCCTCACCGGGGAGCTGTTTTTT.